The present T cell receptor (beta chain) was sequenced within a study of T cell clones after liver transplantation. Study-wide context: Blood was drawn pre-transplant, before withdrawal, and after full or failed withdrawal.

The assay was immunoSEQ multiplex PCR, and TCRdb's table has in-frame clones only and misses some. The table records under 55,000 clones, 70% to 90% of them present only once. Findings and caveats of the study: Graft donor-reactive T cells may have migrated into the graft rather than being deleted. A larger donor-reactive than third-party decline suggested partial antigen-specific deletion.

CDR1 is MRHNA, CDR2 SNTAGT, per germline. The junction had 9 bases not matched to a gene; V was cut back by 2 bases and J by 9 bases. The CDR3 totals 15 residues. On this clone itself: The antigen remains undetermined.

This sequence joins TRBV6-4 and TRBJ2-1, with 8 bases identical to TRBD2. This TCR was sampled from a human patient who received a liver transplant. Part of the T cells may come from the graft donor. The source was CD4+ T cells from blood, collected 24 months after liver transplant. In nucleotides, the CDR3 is TGTGCCAGCAGTGACGGGACTAGGCCTAACGGTGAGCAGTTCTTC. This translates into CASSDGTRPNGEQFF.